This T cell receptor (beta chain) originates from a study of cytomegalovirus exposure and HLA in healthy donors. General study points: Highest at DRB1 and lowest at HLA-C, TCR association rates differed among HLA loci in a later analysis.

The CDR3 has 16 amino acids. Deletions cut 4 bases from V and 0 bases from J, with 12 bases between. Per the germline V gene, CDR1 is LGHNA and CDR2 is YSLEER. Vbeta (60) and Jbeta (13) primers were used in the PCR. Clones were sequenced by immunoSEQ multiplex PCR, and TCRdb holds only the in-frame ones, with some missing. The sample lists about 98,000 clones, around three quarters occurring once. Notes on this clone: Antigen specificity is unknown.

Sequenced material: PBMCs. The chain recombines TRBV4-3 with TRBJ2-2, with TRBD1 as a possible D gene (6 bases). The sequence was obtained from a man between 60 and 75 years old in good health and CMV-seropositive. The CDR3 region has the DNA TGCGCCAGCAGCCTACGGACAGTTTCGAACACCGGGGAGCTGTTTTTT. Its protein is CASSLRTVSNTGELFF.